This T cell receptor beta chain comes out of a study of breast tumors, draining lymph nodes, adjacent tissues. CDR3 size: 17 residues. The germline V gene has CDR1 SEHNR and CDR2 FQNEAQ (reference sequence). Trimming removed 4 bases from V and 0 bases from J, with 16 bases in between. Broader study findings: Most tumor T cells seemingly derive from lymph node, then expand in tumor. Tumor and nontumor repertoires were significantly more similar in luminal-like than in basal-like breast cancer. Tumor T cell lymph node origin was a supported hypothesis, not proven. Compared with lymph nodes, tumors were less diverse; compared with nontumor tissue, more.

TCRdb reprocessed the multiplex PCR reads with MiXCR, giving one entry per CDR3 protein. The data hold about 150,000 distinct CDR3 sequences, with about 33% observed a single time. A note on this clonotype: Its antigen is as yet unknown.

Samples came from axillary lymph nodes draining the breast cancer. The receptor was isolated from a female donor with breast cancer. Some clones in this sample may be carry-over from other donors' samples. This chain joins TRBV7-9 and TRBJ1-3; possible D gene TRBD1, 6 bases. The material sequenced was axillary lymph node tissue. The CDR3 DNA reads TGTGCCAGCAGCTGGGGCTTTGGGGGCAGCTCTGGAAACACCATATATTTT. It translates to CASSWGFGGSSGNTIYF.